The next 20 T cell receptor beta chains were all read from a single sample in a study of T cells after yellow fever vaccination. TCRdb analysed the 5' RACE reads with MiXCR anew, one entry per CDR3 protein. The table shows about 260,000 distinct CDR3 sequences, with around 13% occurring only once. The sample in question was CD4+ T cells sorted from PBMCs, obtained 45 days after the yellow fever booster vaccination. The receptors come from a man aged 25 to 40 who received the YFV17D yellow fever vaccine.

This chain links TRBV9 with TRBJ2-5; D is unresolved. The CDR3 runs 15 residues. Per germline, CDR1 SGDLS and CDR2 YYNGEE. V lost 4 bases to trimming and J lost 4 bases, with 17 bases between them. CDR3 residues: CASSTRSIQRETQYF. DNA of the CDR3: TGTGCCAGCAGCACCCGTAGTATACAAAGAGAGACCCAGTACTTC.

In this sample, this clonotype turned up a few times. The rearrangement joins TRBV27 to TRBJ1-5; weak D call: TRBD1 (5 bases). The CDR3 is made up of 14 amino acids. Per germline, CDR1 MNHEY and CDR2 SMNVEV (reference sequence). The V gene lost 5 bases and the J gene lost 6 bases, with 14 bases spanning the gap. The CDR3 loop reads CASSKTGGGQPQHF. For the CDR3, the DNA is TGTGCCAGCAGTAAAACAGGCGGTGGTCAGCCCCAGCATTTT.

This chain uses TRBV27 with TRBJ1-2; D perhaps matches TRBD1 (5 bases). The CDR3 has 13 amino acids. Trimming removed 0 bases from V and 8 bases from J, with 10 bases in between. Germline values: CDR1 MNHEY, CDR2 SMNVEV (reference sequence). In nucleotides, the CDR3 is TGTGCCAGCAGTTTATCTTCGGGGGGGGGCTACACCTTC. Translated, it gives CASSLSSGGGYTF.

This clonotype was seen a handful of times. The chain employs TRBV6-2 or TRBV6-3 and TRBJ2-5; D remains ambiguous. The CDR3 extends over 12 amino acids. Trimming took 2 bases from V and 5 from J, leaving 6 bases between them. Germline-derived CDR1 and CDR2 are MNHEY and SVGEGT. The CDR3 reads CASSYARETQYF. CDR3 bases: TGTGCCAGCAGTTACGCCAGGGAGACCCAGTACTTC.

This clonotype showed up just a few times. The chain is built from TRBV5-6 and TRBJ2-1; 7 nucleotides line up with TRBD2. The V and J ends lost 0 bases and 3 bases, in that order; junction bases with no gene match: 6. CDR3 length: 16 amino acids. CDR1 SGHDT and CDR2 YYEEEE come from the germline V gene. For the CDR3, the DNA is TGTGCCAGCAGCTTGGTAGCACTAGCGTTCTACAATGAGCAGTTCTTC. It is translated as CASSLVALAFYNEQFF.

This sequence joins TRBV20-1 and TRBJ2-2, with a tentative D call TRBD2 (5 bases). The CDR3 spans 13 residues. Trimming removed 5 bases at V and 5 bases at J, with 12 bases between. CDR1 is DFQATT, CDR2 SNEGSKA, per germline (reference sequence). The CDR3 bases are TGCAGTGCTCCCAGGACTGGGACCGGGGAGCTGTTTTTT. Translating gives CSAPRTGTGELFF.

The chain links TRBV7-2 to TRBJ2-1; tentatively, D is TRBD1 or TRBD2 (5 bases each). CDR1 is SGHTA, CDR2 FQGNSA, per germline. The ends were cut back, 2 bases at V and 8 bases at J, with 13 bases in the middle. The CDR3 runs 14 residues. Here the CDR3 DNA reads TGTGCCAGCAGCTTAACGACGGGGCGGTATGAGCAGTTCTTC. Amino acids: CASSLTTGRYEQFF.

The V call is TRBV29-1, the J call TRBJ1-2; D unresolved. This CDR3 region has 11 residues. The germline CDR1 and CDR2 sequences are SQVTM and ANQGSEA. The germline V and J ends were trimmed by 5 bases and 0 bases, with 4 bases remaining between them. DNA of the CDR3: TGCAGCGTTAGCTCTAACTATGGCTACACCTTC. It codes for CSVSSNYGYTF.

DNA for the CDR3: TGTGCCAGCTCACCAAGCGCAGGGGCGTACGAGCAGTACTTC. Amino acid sequence: CASSPSAGAYEQYF. The chain has TRBV18 and TRBJ2-7; D perhaps matches TRBD1 (6 bases). V was pared by 2 bases and J by 4 bases, with 12 bases between. This CDR3 has 14 residues. Germline CDR1 KGHSH, CDR2 LQKENI.

There are a few counts of this clonotype. The chain is built from TRBV12-5 and TRBJ1-1; D remains unclear. Germline loops: CDR1 LGHNT, CDR2 FRNRAP. This CDR3 region has 17 residues. Deletions cut 2 bases from V and 3 bases from J, with 19 bases between. The CDR3 here is CASGLYADRRSYTEAFF. The CDR3 DNA sequence: TGTGCTAGTGGTTTGTACGCGGATAGGAGATCGTACACTGAAGCTTTCTTT.

This clonotype was seen only a few times. This chain uses TRBV29-1 with TRBJ1-5; no clear D gene. Germline V gene sequence: CDR1 SQVTM, CDR2 ANQGSEA. V lost 7 bases and J 1 base, leaving 11 bases between the germline ends. The CDR3 covers 13 residues. This CDR3 reads CSARTGSNQPQHF. CDR3 nucleotides: TGCAGCGCACGGACTGGGAGCAATCAGCCCCAGCATTTT.

This clonotype was seen only a few times. The chain uses TRBV7-2 and TRBJ2-7; D is unclear. Germline CDR1 is SGHTA and CDR2 is FQGNSA. CDR3 length: 14 residues. The V end was cut by 4 bases, the J end by 1 base, with 11 bases between. The CDR3 reads CASSSMTASYEQYF. The DNA for the CDR3 is TGTGCCAGCAGCTCCATGACCGCATCCTACGAGCAGTACTTC.

The chain recombines TRBV20-1 with TRBJ2-3, with D uncertain. V was cut by 7 bases and J by 0 bases, with 17 bases left in between. CDR1 and CDR2 (germline): DFQATT, SNEGSKA (reference sequence). The CDR3 spans 15 residues. CDR3: CSGVDRAVSTDTQYF. In nucleotides, the CDR3 is TGCAGTGGGGTGGATCGGGCCGTAAGCACAGATACGCAGTATTTT.

The chain links TRBV15 to TRBJ2-7; 8 nucleotides match TRBD2. Trimming cost V 1 base and J 2 bases; bases outside gene matches: 7. Germline CDR1 and CDR2: LNHNV and YYDKDF (reference sequence). The length of the CDR3 is 16 residues. CDR3 nucleotides: TGTGCCACCAGCAGAGGGTTAGACGGGAGGGCCTACGAGCAGTACTTC. It is translated as CATSRGLDGRAYEQYF.

This clonotype was picked up a small number of times. CDR3 in amino acids: CASSPEGLYTEAFF. Written as DNA, the CDR3 is TGTGCCAGCTCACCAGAGGGCCTGTACACTGAAGCTTTCTTT. The chain carries TRBV18 and TRBJ1-1; D is unresolved. Per the germline V gene, CDR1 is KGHSH and CDR2 is LQKENI. The V and J ends lost 2 bases and 3 bases respectively, with 10 bases between them. There are 14 residues in the CDR3.

The chain is built from TRBV4-3 and TRBJ2-7; weak D call: TRBD1 (7 bases). The CDR3 consists of 16 residues. V was shortened by 4 bases and J by 0 bases, with 16 bases between the two germline ends. Germline CDR1 is LGHNA and CDR2 is YSLEER. Here the CDR3 reads CASSLDRAGGSYEQYF. The CDR3 DNA is TGCGCCAGCAGCCTCGACAGGGCCGGGGGCTCCTACGAGCAGTACTTC.

This clonotype was found many times. The J gene is TRBJ2-5, the V gene TRBV29-1; possibly TRBD2 for D (6 bases). Trimming removed 7 bases from V and 4 bases from J, with 13 bases in between. This CDR3 comprises 12 residues. Germline-derived CDR1 and CDR2 are SQVTM and ANQGSEA. CDR3 amino acids: CSGVLGGETQYF. Written as DNA, the CDR3 is TGCAGCGGCGTGTTGGGGGGAGAGACCCAGTACTTC.

This clonotype came up many times. The genes are TRBV5-1 and TRBJ2-7; 12 positions agree with TRBD2. CDR1 and CDR2 from the germline V gene are SGHRS and YFSETQ. V dropped 4 bases and J dropped 5; count of bases not matched to a gene: 7. The CDR3 loop spans 15 amino acids. The CDR3 DNA is TGCGCCAGCAGCCCATCTAGCGGGAGGGCAGACGAGCAGTACTTC. Protein product: CASSPSSGRADEQYF.

The rearrangement links TRBV12-3 or TRBV12-4 to TRBJ2-1, with 12 bases lining up with TRBD2. The CDR3 loop spans 16 amino acids. The V and J ends lost 3 bases and 3 bases, in that order; junction bases with no gene match: 3. The CDR3 here is CASSFLAGGIYNEQFF. Here the CDR3 DNA reads TGTGCCAGCAGTTTCCTAGCGGGAGGGATCTACAATGAGCAGTTCTTC.

The chain combines TRBV12-3 or TRBV12-4 with TRBJ2-3; 10 bases align to TRBD2. There are 14 residues in the CDR3. Trimming took 7 bases from V and 4 from J; bases not matched to a gene: 5. Here the CDR3 DNA reads TGTGCCAGCACACTCGGGACTAGCGCAGATACGCAGTATTTT. Amino acid sequence: CASTLGTSADTQYF.